The 25 T cell receptor beta chains given below trace back to one sample, sequenced in a study of blood T cell repertoires in COVID-19 (dated by TCRdb to about 2020). Libraries were built with the immunoSEQ multiplex PCR assay. TCRdb re-hosts the immuneACCESS table, in-frame sequences only. Its copies lack some clones; in the studies checked, an unresolved V gene accounts for under half of them, and the cause for the rest is not known. Recorded for this sample are about 200,000 clones; nearly 90% of them occurred a single time. Together, the top ten hold less than 4.5% of the sample. The sequencing input was PBMCs or T cells enriched from blood (not recorded which). The origin of the receptors is a woman in her thirties with acute COVID-19.

The CDR3 loop is CASSPGQGEYEQYF. CDR3 in DNA: TGTGCCAGCAGCCCGGGCCAGGGGGAATACGAGCAGTACTTC. V and J are TRBV11-2 and TRBJ2-7; 7 bases are shared with TRBD1. V shed 5 bases and J 4 bases; nucleotides not matched to a gene: 8. The CDR3 is 14 amino acids. Per the germline V gene, CDR1 is SGHAT and CDR2 is FQNNGV.

The genes are TRBV27 and TRBJ1-6; a weak D match, TRBD1 (5 bases). CDR1 and CDR2 (germline): MNHEY, SMNVEV (reference sequence). The CDR3 has 14 residues. V lost 4 bases, J lost 6 bases, and 10 bases lay in between. CDR3: CASSWGGINSPLHF. Here the CDR3 DNA reads TGTGCCAGCAGTTGGGGGGGAATTAATTCACCCCTCCACTTT.

The chain uses TRBV21-1 and TRBJ2-7; TRBD1 is taken as the D call from the table, unchecked against the DNA. TRBV21-1 is a pseudogene locus. The CDR3 totals 14 residues. The CDR3 DNA reads as TGTGCCAGCAGCACAAAATGGACATTCGGGGAGCAGTACTTC. This gives the protein CASSTKWTFGEQYF.

The chain has TRBV29-1 and TRBJ2-5; TRBD1 matches at 7 bases. This CDR3 is 14 amino acids long. Trimming at V came to 6 bases and at J to 1 base, leaving 8 bases not matched to a gene. The germline V gene has CDR1 SQVTM and CDR2 ANQGSEA. CDR3 amino acids: CSVTTGTAQETQYF. The CDR3 coding sequence is TGCAGCGTAACTACCGGGACAGCCCAAGAGACCCAGTACTTC.

V usage is TRBV5-8 and J usage is TRBJ1-2; D may be TRBD1 (5 bases). The CDR3 has 15 amino acids. CDR1 and CDR2 (germline): SGHTS, YDEGEE. Deletions cut 4 bases from V and 7 bases from J, with 20 bases between. The CDR3: CASSTPGQGYGGYTF. The CDR3 nucleotides are TGTGCCAGCAGCACCCCCGGGCAGGGATACGGTGGCTACACCTTC. Complete variable domain (other parts from reference TRBV5-8 and TRBJ1-2): EAGVTQSPTHLIKTRGQQATLRCSPISGHTSVYWYQQALGLGLQFLLWYDEGEERNRGNFPPRFSGRQFPNYSSELNVNALELEDSALYLCASSTPGQGYGGYTFGSGTRLTVV.

The chain links TRBV28 to TRBJ2-1; 7 positions agree with TRBD1. With 5 bases clipped from V and 10 bases from J, the junction kept 5 bases outside the gene matches. From germline, CDR1 is MDHEN and CDR2 SYDVKM. The CDR3 sequence is 12 residues long. For the CDR3, the DNA is TGTGCCAGCAGTATAGGGGGCAGGGAGCAGTTCTTC. Its protein product is CASSIGGREQFF.

This chain connects TRBV2 to TRBJ1-3; 8 bases are shared with TRBD1. Germline CDR1 is SNHLY and CDR2 is FYNNEI. The CDR3 totals 16 residues. V trimming: 6 bases; J trimming: 0 bases; junction bases outside the gene matches: 7. The CDR3 protein is CASSPGTGASGNTIYF. CDR3 bases: TGTGCCAGCAGCCCCGGGACAGGCGCCTCTGGAAACACCATATATTTT.

V gene TRBV19 combines with J gene TRBJ2-3; TRBD2 matches at 11 bases. V shed 3 bases and J 8 bases; nucleotides not matched to a gene: 10. Germline V gene lookup returns CDR1 LNHDA and CDR2 SQIVND (reference sequence). The CDR3 totals 16 residues. The CDR3 spells CASSIGVSGGGPTQYF. Here the CDR3 DNA reads TGTGCCAGTAGTATCGGAGTTAGCGGGGGGGGCCCTACGCAGTATTTT.

The chain recombines TRBV6-5 with TRBJ2-7; 12 nucleotides align to TRBD1. The CDR3 is made up of 14 amino acids. The J segment lost 4 bases and the V segment lost 5 bases, leaving 3 bases of the junction unmatched. Looked up from germline, CDR1 is MNHEY and CDR2 is SVGAGI. CDR3 in amino acids: CASSRDRGRYEQYF. CDR3 DNA: TGTGCCAGCAGTCGGGACAGGGGGCGTTACGAGCAGTACTTC.

The chain joins TRBV30 to TRBJ1-1; D not resolved. The ends were cut back, 2 bases at V and 4 bases at J, with 5 bases in the middle. The germline V gene has CDR1 GTSNPN and CDR2 SVGIG (reference sequence). The CDR3 runs to 11 residues. CDR3 protein: CAWSWATEAFF. The CDR3 nucleotides are TGTGCCTGGAGTTGGGCCACTGAAGCTTTCTTT.

The V call is TRBV7-9, the J call TRBJ1-5; D call uncertain. The V and J ends lost 2 bases and 4 bases respectively, with 6 bases between them. The CDR3 extends over 13 amino acids. Germline-derived CDR1 and CDR2 are SEHNR and FQNEAQ (reference sequence). CDR3 sequence: CASSLWSNQPQHF. The CDR3 bases are TGTGCCAGCAGCTTATGGAGTAATCAGCCCCAGCATTTT.

This sequence joins TRBV7-9 and TRBJ1-5, with TRBD1 identical over 9 bases. The V and J ends lost 5 bases and 4 bases, in that order; junction bases with no gene match: 6. There are 15 residues in the CDR3. Looked up from germline, CDR1 is SEHNR and CDR2 is FQNEAQ (reference sequence). CDR3 residues: CASSPTQGANQPQHF. The DNA of the CDR3 is TGTGCCAGCAGCCCCACACAGGGGGCGAATCAGCCCCAGCATTTT. The complete variable domain, with remaining parts taken from reference TRBV7-9 and TRBJ1-5, reads DTGVSQNPRHKITKRGQNVTFRCDPISEHNRLYWYRQTLGQGPEFLTYFQNEAQLEKSRLLSDRFSAERPKGSFSTLEIQRTEQGDSAMYLCASSPTQGANQPQHFGDGTRLSIL.

The gene calls are TRBV5-5 and TRBJ2-1; 9 bases are a match to TRBD1. Losses at the gene ends were 0 bases for V and 0 bases for J; bases not matched to a gene: 10. The CDR3 extends over 19 amino acids. The germline CDR1 and CDR2 sequences are SGHKS and YYEKEE (reference sequence). The CDR3 DNA sequence: TGTGCCAGCAGCTTGGGGGACAGGGCCTTTTTAAGCTCCTACAATGAGCAGTTCTTC. Amino acids: CASSLGDRAFLSSYNEQFF.

This rearrangement joins TRBV7-9 to TRBJ1-6; D is uncertain. Germline V gives CDR1 SEHNR, CDR2 FQNEAQ (reference sequence). The length of the CDR3 is 15 residues. Trimming shortened V by 1 base and J by 0 bases, and 4 bases separated the two germline ends. The CDR3 is CASSLGSSYNSPLHF. CDR3 DNA: TGTGCCAGCAGCTTAGGGAGCTCCTATAATTCACCCCTCCACTTT.

J is TRBJ2-1 and V is TRBV3-1 (or the pseudogene TRBV3-2); 9 bases fit TRBD2. Losses at the gene ends were 0 bases for V and 2 bases for J; bases not matched to a gene: 5. Germline V gives CDR1 LGHDT, CDR2 YNNKEL (reference sequence). The CDR3 consists of 17 residues. CDR3 region: CASSQDYGGGAYNEQFF. CDR3 nucleotide sequence: TGTGCCAGCAGCCAAGATTATGGCGGGGGGGCCTACAATGAGCAGTTCTTC.

The rearrangement links TRBV25-1 to TRBJ1-2, with 11 bases that match TRBD1. V was pared by 6 bases and J by 2 bases, with 8 bases of the junction left unmatched. The CDR3 runs 16 residues. Germline V lookup: CDR1 MGHDK, CDR2 SYGVNS. The CDR3 here is CASRGTGGWWNYGYTF. The CDR3 nucleotides read TGTGCCAGCAGGGGGACAGGGGGATGGTGGAACTATGGCTACACCTTC.

The chain uses TRBV5-1 and TRBJ2-3, with 8 bases aligning to TRBD1. This CDR3 spans 16 amino acids. Germline values: CDR1 SGHRS, CDR2 YFSETQ. The V segment lost 4 bases and the J segment 4 bases; nucleotides outside the gene matches: 11. This CDR3 is CASSTNWAGGADTQYF. In nucleotides, the CDR3 is TGCGCCAGCAGCACGAATTGGGCAGGGGGCGCAGATACGCAGTATTTT.

This clone was observed a single time. This rearrangement joins TRBV25-1 to TRBJ2-7; TRBD1 agrees at 10 bases. CDR1 and CDR2 from the germline V gene are MGHDK and SYGVNS. V shed 6 bases and J 0 bases; nucleotides not matched to a gene: 8. The CDR3 is 16 amino acids. The CDR3 region has the DNA TGTGCCAGCAGCGCAGGGACAGGGGTCCCCTCCTACGAGCAGTACTTC. As protein: CASSAGTGVPSYEQYF.

V usage is TRBV2 and J usage is TRBJ1-6; maybe TRBD1 (6 bases). The CDR3 is 17 amino acids. V gave up 11 bases and J gave up 8 bases, with 28 bases separating them. The germline gives CDR1 SNHLY, CDR2 FYNNEI. The CDR3 region is CALKDRDTFPEYSPLHF. CDR3 sequence (DNA): TGTGCCCTTAAGGACCGGGACACCTTTCCGGAGTATTCACCCCTCCACTTT.

The chain has TRBV19 and TRBJ1-2; 10 nucleotides align to TRBD1. Germline CDR1 LNHDA, CDR2 SQIVND (reference sequence). J was trimmed by 6 bases and V by 6 bases; bases with no gene match: 7. This CDR3 has 14 amino acids. CDR3 bases: TGTGCCAGTAGGGACAGGGGGGTCGGTGATGGCTACACCTTC. As protein: CASRDRGVGDGYTF.

The chain employs TRBV11-2 and TRBJ1-1; weak D call: TRBD1 (6 bases). The germline V and J ends were trimmed by 4 bases and 11 bases, with 17 bases remaining between them. The CDR3 consists of 13 residues. Germline V CDR1 and CDR2: SGHAT, FQNNGV. For the CDR3, the DNA is TGTGCCAGCAGCTCCGACAGGTTCGATTTGGCTTTCTTT. Residues: CASSSDRFDLAFF.

The chain combines TRBV29-1 with TRBJ2-7, with TRBD1 identical over 9 bases. The CDR3 extends over 13 amino acids. V was pared by 4 bases and J by 4 bases, with 5 bases of the junction left unmatched. Per the germline V gene, CDR1 is SQVTM and CDR2 is ANQGSEA. The CDR3 DNA reads as TGCAGCGTTGCACAGGGGGCTCTTTACGAGCAGTACTTC. Amino acid sequence: CSVAQGALYEQYF.

This clone was found once. The DNA for the CDR3 is TGTGCCAGCAGCGTCGGACTACGACAGTCCCACTACGAGCAGTACTTC. Amino acid sequence: CASSVGLRQSHYEQYF. The rearrangement joins TRBV13 to TRBJ2-7; D perhaps matches TRBD2 (6 bases). V was trimmed by 5 bases and J by 3 bases, leaving 20 bases between them. Germline V gives CDR1 PRHDT, CDR2 FYEKMQ (reference sequence). There are 16 residues in the CDR3.

J is TRBJ2-3 and V is TRBV7-9; 9 positions match TRBD2. This CDR3 is built from 18 residues. J lost 0 bases, V lost 1 base, and 8 bases had no gene match. Germline CDR1 is SEHNR and CDR2 is FQNEAQ (reference sequence). CDR3 in DNA: TGTGCCAGCAGCTTAGGCCTAGCGGGGAGTACTAGCACAGATACGCAGTATTTT. This translates into CASSLGLAGSTSTDTQYF.

V is TRBV18 and J is TRBJ1-2; 8 bases are a match to TRBD1. V lost 2 bases to trimming and J lost 4 bases; unmatched junction nucleotides: 6. Germline CDR1 reads KGHSH; CDR2 reads LQKENI. The CDR3 is made up of 15 amino acids. The DNA for the CDR3 is TGTGCCAGCTCACCATCCAGGGGGCCTGGCTATGGCTACACCTTC. Its protein product is CASSPSRGPGYGYTF.